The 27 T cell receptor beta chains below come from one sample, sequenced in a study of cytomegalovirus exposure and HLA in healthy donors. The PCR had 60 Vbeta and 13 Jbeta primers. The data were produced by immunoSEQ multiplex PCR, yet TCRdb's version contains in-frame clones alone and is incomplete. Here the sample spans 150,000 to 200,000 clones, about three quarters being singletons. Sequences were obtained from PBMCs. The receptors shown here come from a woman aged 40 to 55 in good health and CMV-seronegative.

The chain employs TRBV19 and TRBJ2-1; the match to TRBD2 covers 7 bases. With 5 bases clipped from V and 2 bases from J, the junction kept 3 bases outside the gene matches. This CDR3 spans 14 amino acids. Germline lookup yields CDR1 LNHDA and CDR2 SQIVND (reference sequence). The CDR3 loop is CASSDLAAYNEQFF. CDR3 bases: TGTGCCAGTAGTGATCTAGCGGCCTACAATGAGCAGTTCTTC. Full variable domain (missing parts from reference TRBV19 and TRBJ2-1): DGGITQSPKYLFRKEGQNVTLSCEQNLNHDAMYWYRQDPGQGLRLIYYSQIVNDFQKGDIAEGYSVSREKKESFPLTVTSAQKNPTAFYLCASSDLAAYNEQFFGPGTRLTVL.

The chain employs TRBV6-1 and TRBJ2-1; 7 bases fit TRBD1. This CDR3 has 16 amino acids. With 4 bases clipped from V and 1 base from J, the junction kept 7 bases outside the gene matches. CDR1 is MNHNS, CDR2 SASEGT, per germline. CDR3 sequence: CASSVSGTDSYNEQFF. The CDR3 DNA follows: TGTGCCAGCAGTGTTTCCGGGACAGATTCCTACAATGAGCAGTTCTTC.

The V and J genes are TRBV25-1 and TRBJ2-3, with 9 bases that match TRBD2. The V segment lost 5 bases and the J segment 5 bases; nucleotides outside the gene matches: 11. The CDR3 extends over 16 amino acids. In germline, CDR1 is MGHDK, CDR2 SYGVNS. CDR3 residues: CASSRSRGRAQDTQYF. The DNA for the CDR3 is TGTGCCAGCAGTCGCTCCCGCGGGAGGGCCCAAGATACGCAGTATTTT.

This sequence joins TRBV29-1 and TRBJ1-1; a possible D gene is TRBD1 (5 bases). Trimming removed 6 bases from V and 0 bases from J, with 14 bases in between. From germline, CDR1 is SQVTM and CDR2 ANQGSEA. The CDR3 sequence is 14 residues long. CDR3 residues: CSVAPGSMNTEAFF. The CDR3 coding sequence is TGCAGCGTGGCCCCAGGGTCAATGAACACTGAAGCTTTCTTT.

In DNA form, the CDR3 reads TGTGCCAGCAGCTTGTTACAGGGGGCCTACAATGAGCAGTTCTTC. As protein: CASSLLQGAYNEQFF. The chain recombines TRBV7-9 with TRBJ2-1, with 8 positions matching TRBD1. The V segment lost 3 bases and the J segment 2 bases; nucleotides outside the gene matches: 3. Per the germline V gene, CDR1 is SEHNR and CDR2 is FQNEAQ (reference sequence). This CDR3 has 15 amino acids. Combining the CDR3 with reference TRBV7-9 and TRBJ2-1 gives the whole variable domain DTGVSQNPRHKITKRGQNVTFRCDPISEHNRLYWYRQTLGQGPEFLTYFQNEAQLEKSRLLSDRFSAERPKGSFSTLEIQRTEQGDSAMYLCASSLLQGAYNEQFFGPGTRLTVL.

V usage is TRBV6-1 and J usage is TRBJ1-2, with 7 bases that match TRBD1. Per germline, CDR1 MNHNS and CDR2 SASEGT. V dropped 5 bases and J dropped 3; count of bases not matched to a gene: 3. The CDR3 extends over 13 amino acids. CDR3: CASSPQGDYGYTF. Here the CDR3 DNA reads TGTGCCAGCAGTCCCCAGGGGGACTATGGCTACACCTTC.

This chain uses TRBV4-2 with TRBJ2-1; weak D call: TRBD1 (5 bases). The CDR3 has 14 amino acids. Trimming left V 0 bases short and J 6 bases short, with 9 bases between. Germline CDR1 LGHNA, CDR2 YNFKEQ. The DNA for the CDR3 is TGTGCCAGCAGCCAAGATAGGGGATCCAATGAGCAGTTCTTC. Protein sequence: CASSQDRGSNEQFF.

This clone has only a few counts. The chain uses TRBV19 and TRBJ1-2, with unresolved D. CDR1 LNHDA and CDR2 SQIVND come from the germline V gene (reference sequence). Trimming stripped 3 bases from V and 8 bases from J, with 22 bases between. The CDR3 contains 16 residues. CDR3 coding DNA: TGTGCCAGTAGTATCGGCCCTGGCGGCCACCTCGAGGGCTACACCTTC. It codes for CASSIGPGGHLEGYTF.

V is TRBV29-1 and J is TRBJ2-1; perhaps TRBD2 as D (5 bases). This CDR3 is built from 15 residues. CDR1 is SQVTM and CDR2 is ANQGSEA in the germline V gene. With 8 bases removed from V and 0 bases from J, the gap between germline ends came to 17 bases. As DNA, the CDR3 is TGCAGCTCAGAGGTCTCGGGGAGCTCCTACAATGAGCAGTTCTTC. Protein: CSSEVSGSSYNEQFF.

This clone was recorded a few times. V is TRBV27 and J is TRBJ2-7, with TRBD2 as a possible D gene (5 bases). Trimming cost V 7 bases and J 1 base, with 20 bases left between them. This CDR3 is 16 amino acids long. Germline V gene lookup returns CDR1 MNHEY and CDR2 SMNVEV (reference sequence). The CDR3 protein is CASTPIVGGSSYEQYF. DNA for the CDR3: TGTGCCAGCACCCCGATCGTAGGAGGTTCTTCCTACGAGCAGTACTTC.

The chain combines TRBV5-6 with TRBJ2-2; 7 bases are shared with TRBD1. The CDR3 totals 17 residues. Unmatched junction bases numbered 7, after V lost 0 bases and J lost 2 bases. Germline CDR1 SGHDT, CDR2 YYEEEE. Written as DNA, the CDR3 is TGTGCCAGCAGCTTGGGGTGGGGGACAGTAAACACCGGGGAGCTGTTTTTT. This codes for CASSLGWGTVNTGELFF.

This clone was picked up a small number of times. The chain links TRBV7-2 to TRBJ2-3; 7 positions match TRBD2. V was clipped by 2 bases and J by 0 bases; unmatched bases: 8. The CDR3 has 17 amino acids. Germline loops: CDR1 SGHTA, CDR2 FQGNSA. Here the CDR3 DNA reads TGTGCCAGCAGCTTAAACCCCAGCGGGGCTAGCACAGATACGCAGTATTTT. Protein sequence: CASSLNPSGASTDTQYF.

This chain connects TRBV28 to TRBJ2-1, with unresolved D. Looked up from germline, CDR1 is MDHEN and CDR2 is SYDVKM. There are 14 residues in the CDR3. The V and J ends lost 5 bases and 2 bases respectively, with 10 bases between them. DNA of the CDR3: TGTGCCAGCAGTCCGCCGAGTACCTACAATGAGCAGTTCTTC. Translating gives CASSPPSTYNEQFF.

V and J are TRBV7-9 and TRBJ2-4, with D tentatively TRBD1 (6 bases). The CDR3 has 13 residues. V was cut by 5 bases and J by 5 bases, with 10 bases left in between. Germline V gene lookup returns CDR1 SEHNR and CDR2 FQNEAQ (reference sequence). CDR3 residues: CASSPRGQNIQYF. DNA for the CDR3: TGTGCCAGCAGCCCCAGGGGACAAAACATTCAGTACTTC.

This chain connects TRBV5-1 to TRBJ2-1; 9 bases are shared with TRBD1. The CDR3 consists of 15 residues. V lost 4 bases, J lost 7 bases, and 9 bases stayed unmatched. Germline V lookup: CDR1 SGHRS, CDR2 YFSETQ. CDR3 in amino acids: CASSLTGGRGNEQFF. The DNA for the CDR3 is TGCGCCAGCAGCCTTACAGGGGGCCGGGGAAATGAGCAGTTCTTC. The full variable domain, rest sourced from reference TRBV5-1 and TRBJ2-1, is KAGVTQTPRYLIKTRGQQVTLSCSPISGHRSVSWYQQTPGQGLQFLFEYFSETQRNKGNFPGRFSGRQFSNSRSEMNVSTLELGDSALYLCASSLTGGRGNEQFFGPGTRLTVL.

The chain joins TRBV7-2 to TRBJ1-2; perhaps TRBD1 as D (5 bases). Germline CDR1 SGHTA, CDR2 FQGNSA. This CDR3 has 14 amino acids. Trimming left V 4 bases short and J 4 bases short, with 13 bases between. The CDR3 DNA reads TGTGCCAGCAGCTCAGCGGGGCAGGTCTATGGCTACACCTTC. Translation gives CASSSAGQVYGYTF.

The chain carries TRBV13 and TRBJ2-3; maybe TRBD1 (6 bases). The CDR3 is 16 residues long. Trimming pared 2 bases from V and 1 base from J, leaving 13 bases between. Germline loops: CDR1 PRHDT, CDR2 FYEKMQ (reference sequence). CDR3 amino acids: CASSLLRGQRTDTQYF. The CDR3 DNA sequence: TGTGCCAGCAGCTTATTAAGAGGACAGCGCACAGATACGCAGTATTTT. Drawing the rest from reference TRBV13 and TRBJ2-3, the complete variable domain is AAGVIQSPRHLIKEKRETATLKCYPIPRHDTVYWYQQGPGQDPQFLISFYEKMQSDKGSIPDRFSAQQFSDYHSELNMSSLELGDSALYFCASSLLRGQRTDTQYFGPGTRLTVL.

The CDR3 loop is CASSSLATEPTGELFF. Written as DNA, the CDR3 is TGTGCCAGCAGTTCATTGGCGACAGAACCCACCGGGGAGCTGTTTTTT. The rearrangement joins TRBV6-5 to TRBJ2-2, with D tentatively TRBD1 (5 bases). CDR3 length: 16 residues. Per the germline V gene, CDR1 is MNHEY and CDR2 is SVGAGI. Trimming took off 4 bases at V and 4 bases at J, with 16 bases between the two ends.

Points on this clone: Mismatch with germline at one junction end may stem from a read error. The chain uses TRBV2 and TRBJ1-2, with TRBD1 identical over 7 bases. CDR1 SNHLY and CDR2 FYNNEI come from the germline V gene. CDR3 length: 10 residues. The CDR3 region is CASSGSRDSF. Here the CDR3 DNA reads TGTGCCAGCAGCGGATCGAGGGACAGCTTC.

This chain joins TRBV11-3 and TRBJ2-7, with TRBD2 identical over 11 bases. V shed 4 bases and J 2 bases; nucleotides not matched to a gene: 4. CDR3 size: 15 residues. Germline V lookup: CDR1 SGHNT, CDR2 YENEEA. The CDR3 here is CASSSQTSGAYEQYV. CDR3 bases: TGTGCCAGCAGCTCGCAGACTAGCGGGGCCTACGAGCAGTACGTC.

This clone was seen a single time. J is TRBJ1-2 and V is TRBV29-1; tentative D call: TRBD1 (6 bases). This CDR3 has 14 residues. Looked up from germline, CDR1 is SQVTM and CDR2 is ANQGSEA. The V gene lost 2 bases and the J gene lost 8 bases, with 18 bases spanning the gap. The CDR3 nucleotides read TGCAGCGTTGAAAGGGGGTCCTTTGGAGGAGGCTACACCTTC. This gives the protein CSVERGSFGGGYTF.

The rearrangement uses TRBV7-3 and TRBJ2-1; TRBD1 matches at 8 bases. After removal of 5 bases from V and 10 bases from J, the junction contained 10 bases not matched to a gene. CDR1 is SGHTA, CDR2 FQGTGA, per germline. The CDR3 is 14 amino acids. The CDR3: CASSRSGGGIEQFF. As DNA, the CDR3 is TGTGCCAGCAGCCGCTCAGGGGGCGGGATCGAGCAGTTCTTC.

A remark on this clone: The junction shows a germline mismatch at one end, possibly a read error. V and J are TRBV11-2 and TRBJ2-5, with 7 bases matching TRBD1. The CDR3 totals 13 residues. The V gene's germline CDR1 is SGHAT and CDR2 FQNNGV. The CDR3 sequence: CASSVDREETQYF. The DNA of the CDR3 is TGTGCCAGCAGCGTAGACAGGGAAGAGACCCAGTACTTC.

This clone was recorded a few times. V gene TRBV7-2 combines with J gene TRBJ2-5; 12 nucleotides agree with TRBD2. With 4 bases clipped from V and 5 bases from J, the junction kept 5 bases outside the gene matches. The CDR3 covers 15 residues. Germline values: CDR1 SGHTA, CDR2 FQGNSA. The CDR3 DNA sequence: TGTGCCAGCAGCTCCCGTCTAGCGGGAGGGGAGACCCAGTACTTC. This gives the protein CASSSRLAGGETQYF.

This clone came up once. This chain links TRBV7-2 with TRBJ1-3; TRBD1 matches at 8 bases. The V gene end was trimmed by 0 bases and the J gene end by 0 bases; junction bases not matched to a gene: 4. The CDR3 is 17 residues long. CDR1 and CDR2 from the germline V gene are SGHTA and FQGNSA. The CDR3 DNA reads TGTGCCAGCAGCTTAGCCACAGGGGGGGTCTCTGGAAACACCATATATTTT. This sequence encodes CASSLATGGVSGNTIYF.

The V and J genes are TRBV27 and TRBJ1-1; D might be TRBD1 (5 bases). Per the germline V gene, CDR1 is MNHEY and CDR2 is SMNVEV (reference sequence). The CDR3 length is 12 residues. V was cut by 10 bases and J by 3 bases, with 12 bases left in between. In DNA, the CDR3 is TGTGCCACCAAGACAGCATACACTGAAGCTTTCTTT. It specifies CATKTAYTEAFF.

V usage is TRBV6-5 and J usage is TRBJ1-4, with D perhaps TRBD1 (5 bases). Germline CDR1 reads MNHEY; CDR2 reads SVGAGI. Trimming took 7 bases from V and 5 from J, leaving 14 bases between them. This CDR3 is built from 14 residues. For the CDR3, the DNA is TGTGCCAGCACCCCCGGGCGGGGGAATGAAAAACTGTTTTTT. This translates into CASTPGRGNEKLFF.